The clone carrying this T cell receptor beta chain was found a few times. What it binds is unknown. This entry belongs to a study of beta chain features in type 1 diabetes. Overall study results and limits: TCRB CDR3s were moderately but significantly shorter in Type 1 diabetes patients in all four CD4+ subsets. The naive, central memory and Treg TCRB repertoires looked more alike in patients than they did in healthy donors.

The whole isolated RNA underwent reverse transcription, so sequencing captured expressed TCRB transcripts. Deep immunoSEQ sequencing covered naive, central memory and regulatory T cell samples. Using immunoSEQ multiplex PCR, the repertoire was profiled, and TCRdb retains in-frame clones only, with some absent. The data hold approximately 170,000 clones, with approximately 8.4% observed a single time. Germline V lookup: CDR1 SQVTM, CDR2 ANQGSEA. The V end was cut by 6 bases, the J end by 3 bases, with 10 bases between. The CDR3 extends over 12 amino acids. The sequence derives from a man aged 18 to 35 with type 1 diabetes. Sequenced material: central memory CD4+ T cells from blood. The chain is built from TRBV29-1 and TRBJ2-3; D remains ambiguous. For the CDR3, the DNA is TGCAGCGTAGCCCTCTTGACAGATACGCAGTATTTT. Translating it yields CSVALLTDTQYF.